Below are 23 T cell receptor beta chains sequenced from a single sample in a study of CD8 T cells in ankylosing spondylitis. TCRdb independently ran MiXCR on the 5' RACE reads; one entry per CDR3 protein. The sample includes about 340,000 distinct CDR3 sequences, 14% to 15% of them seen just once. The sequenced sample consisted of blood, either unsorted or a sorted T cell fraction (not recorded which). The receptors here all came from a male donor with ankylosing spondylitis or in good health (not recorded which).

The CDR3 DNA sequence: TGTGCCATCAGCGCCCTGGACCCGGCGACTGGAAACACCATATATTTT. Protein product: CAISALDPATGNTIYF. This sequence joins TRBV10-3 and TRBJ1-3; D remains unclear. There are 16 residues in the CDR3. V was pared by 6 bases and J by 2 bases, with 17 bases between. Germline V gives CDR1 ENHRY, CDR2 SYGVKD.

The chain employs TRBV29-1 and TRBJ2-1, with TRBD2 matching over 10 bases. This CDR3 has 17 residues. Losses at the gene ends were 3 bases for V and 3 bases for J; bases not matched to a gene: 11. Germline V gene data show CDR1 as SQVTM and CDR2 as ANQGSEA. The CDR3 loop is CSVDMRGLAGDYNEQFF. The CDR3, as DNA: TGCAGCGTTGATATGAGAGGGCTAGCGGGAGACTACAATGAGCAGTTCTTC.

The V call is TRBV7-2, the J call TRBJ2-7; tentative D call: TRBD1 (6 bases). CDR3 length: 15 residues. V lost 1 base and J lost 3, with 13 bases in between. Per the germline V gene, CDR1 is SGHTA and CDR2 is FQGNSA. The CDR3 nucleotides read TGTGCCAGCAGCTTAGGGGGGCAGGGGCGCTACGAGCAGTACTTC. Its translation: CASSLGGQGRYEQYF.

V gene TRBV18 combines with J gene TRBJ2-7; TRBD1 aligns across 7 bases. Germline assignment: CDR1 KGHSH and CDR2 LQKENI. The CDR3 is 15 residues long. Germline trimming cut 2 bases from V and 0 bases from J; bases unmatched to any gene: 4. The CDR3 protein is CASSPATGSSYEQYF. The CDR3 DNA is TGTGCCAGCTCACCAGCGACAGGGAGCTCCTACGAGCAGTACTTC.

This chain links TRBV7-7 with TRBJ2-2; 7 bases line up with TRBD1. This CDR3 region has 14 residues. Germline lookup yields CDR1 SSHAT and CDR2 FNYEAQ (reference sequence). With 4 bases clipped from V and 5 bases from J, the junction kept 4 bases outside the gene matches. CDR3 DNA sequence: TGTGCCAGCAGCTCCCGACAGGGAACCGGGGAGCTGTTTTTT. Protein sequence: CASSSRQGTGELFF.

J is TRBJ2-5 and V is TRBV29-1, with 9 bases identical to TRBD1. V lost 5 bases, J lost 2 bases, and 15 bases stayed unmatched. CDR1 is SQVTM and CDR2 is ANQGSEA in the germline V gene. The CDR3 contains 17 residues. The CDR3 loop reads CSVPRIRDREPQETQYF. DNA for the CDR3: TGCAGCGTTCCTCGGATCCGGGACAGGGAACCTCAAGAGACCCAGTACTTC.

The rearrangement uses TRBV7-9 and TRBJ1-3, with unresolved D. Germline-derived CDR1 and CDR2 are SEHNR and FQNEAQ (reference sequence). This CDR3 is built from 13 residues. V was trimmed by 7 bases and J by 0 bases, leaving 7 bases between them. CDR3 loop: CASTISSGNTIYF. In DNA form, the CDR3 reads TGTGCCAGCACCATCAGCTCTGGAAACACCATATATTTT.

Only a few counts were recorded for this clonotype. The genes are TRBV5-1 and TRBJ2-3, with TRBD2 matching over 15 bases. The J segment lost 3 bases and the V segment lost 4 bases, leaving 9 bases of the junction unmatched. The CDR3 extends over 18 amino acids. In germline, CDR1 is SGHRS, CDR2 YFSETQ. CDR3: CASSIQGLAGGWTDTQYF. CDR3 coding DNA: TGCGCCAGCAGCATCCAAGGACTAGCGGGGGGGTGGACAGATACGCAGTATTTT.

This clonotype was recorded many times. This rearrangement joins TRBV7-8 to TRBJ1-1; possibly TRBD1 for D (5 bases). Trimming stripped 4 bases from V and 0 bases from J, with 12 bases between. CDR3 length equals 15 residues. Germline CDR1 is SGHVS and CDR2 is FQNEAQ. The DNA for the CDR3 is TGTGCCAGCAGCTACCCCGGGACGGTGAACACTGAAGCTTTCTTT. It is translated as CASSYPGTVNTEAFF.

The V call is TRBV12-3 or TRBV12-4, the J call TRBJ2-2; TRBD2 aligns across 14 bases. This CDR3 has 17 amino acids. The V and J ends lost 5 bases and 0 bases, in that order; junction bases with no gene match: 2. The CDR3 DNA follows: TGTGCCAGCAGTCCGGGACTAGCGGGAGCGAACACCGGGGAGCTGTTTTTT. It codes for CASSPGLAGANTGELFF.

This sequence joins TRBV29-1 and TRBJ2-3, with a weak D call TRBD2 (6 bases). Germline V gives CDR1 SQVTM, CDR2 ANQGSEA. V gave up 4 bases and J gave up 3 bases, with 8 bases separating them. The CDR3 has 12 residues. Here the CDR3 DNA reads TGCAGCGTTGCGGGAGAGACAGATACGCAGTATTTT. Protein: CSVAGETDTQYF.

This clonotype was detected a few times. The CDR3 spells CASSVEAGSGTQYF. The CDR3 coding sequence is TGTGCCAGCAGCGTGGAAGCGGGATCCGGTACGCAGTATTTT. The V call is TRBV9, the J call TRBJ2-3; 7 bases align to TRBD2. The CDR3 has 14 amino acids. With V trimmed by 2 bases and J by 8 bases, 8 bases remained unmatched. Germline CDR1 is SGDLS and CDR2 is YYNGEE.

J is TRBJ2-5 and V is TRBV11-2; no reliable D call. Germline lookup yields CDR1 SGHAT and CDR2 FQNNGV. The CDR3 totals 12 residues. Trimming stripped 6 bases from V and 7 bases from J, with 12 bases between. The CDR3 here is CASSDQRWTQYF. Here the CDR3 DNA reads TGTGCCAGCAGTGACCAGCGATGGACCCAGTACTTC.

This clonotype was observed a handful of times. The chain joins TRBV7-9 to TRBJ2-5; 10 bases align to TRBD2. J gave up 3 bases and V 6 bases, and 1 base lay outside the gene matches. The CDR3 has 13 residues. Germline values: CDR1 SEHNR, CDR2 FQNEAQ (reference sequence). The CDR3 loop reads CASRLAGEETQYF. In DNA, the CDR3 is TGTGCCAGCAGGCTAGCGGGAGAAGAGACCCAGTACTTC.

The rearrangement uses TRBV7-2 and TRBJ2-6, with D perhaps TRBD1 (6 bases). The CDR3 covers 17 residues. Germline CDR1 SGHTA, CDR2 FQGNSA. V lost 7 bases to trimming and J lost 0 bases, with 16 bases between them. The CDR3 nucleotides read TGTGCCAGCACCGTGACAGGTTCTAACTCTGGGGCCAACGTCCTGACTTTC. Protein sequence: CASTVTGSNSGANVLTF.

This clonotype was recorded a few times. This chain links TRBV5-1 with TRBJ2-5, with D perhaps TRBD1 (6 bases). This CDR3 is built from 13 residues. The germline CDR1 and CDR2 sequences are SGHRS and YFSETQ. Deletions cut 4 bases from V and 5 bases from J, with 12 bases between. DNA for the CDR3: TGCGCCAGCAGCACCCAGGGGACGGAGACCCAGTACTTC. Translated: CASSTQGTETQYF. The full variable domain, completed using reference TRBV5-1 and TRBJ2-5, is KAGVTQTPRYLIKTRGQQVTLSCSPISGHRSVSWYQQTPGQGLQFLFEYFSETQRNKGNFPGRFSGRQFSNSRSEMNVSTLELGDSALYLCASSTQGTETQYFGPGTRLLVL.

The rearrangement links TRBV5-6 to TRBJ1-2; possibly TRBD1 for D (6 bases). The CDR3 covers 14 residues. Trimming took off 4 bases at V and 7 bases at J, with 17 bases between the two ends. Germline V gives CDR1 SGHDT, CDR2 YYEEEE. The CDR3 coding sequence is TGTGCCAGCAGCCCCGGTGCGGGGGGCGCTGGCTACACCTTC. This codes for CASSPGAGGAGYTF. Together with reference TRBV5-6 and TRBJ1-2, the CDR3 gives the full variable domain: DAGVTQSPTHLIKTRGQQVTLRCSPKSGHDTVSWYQQALGQGPQFIFQYYEEEERQRGNFPDRFSGHQFPNYSSELNVNALLLGDSALYLCASSPGAGGAGYTFGSGTRLTVV.

CDR3 residues: CASSSILGSSGANVLTF. The CDR3 region has the DNA TGTGCCAGCAGTTCCATTCTTGGGAGCTCTGGGGCCAACGTCCTGACTTTC. The rearrangement links TRBV11-2 to TRBJ2-6, with D possibly matching TRBD2 (5 bases). Germline V CDR1 and CDR2: SGHAT, FQNNGV. This CDR3 has 17 amino acids. The germline V and J ends were trimmed by 6 bases and 0 bases, with 15 bases remaining between them.

There are a few counts of this clonotype. The rearrangement uses TRBV4-1 and TRBJ1-2; D not certain. There are 15 residues in the CDR3. Germline CDR1 is MGHRA and CDR2 is YSYEKL. Trimming removed 4 bases at V and 0 bases at J, with 12 bases between. CDR3 loop: CASSPLSSANYGYTF. For the CDR3, the DNA is TGCGCCAGCAGCCCACTTTCGTCAGCTAACTATGGCTACACCTTC.

This clonotype turned up a few times. This chain links TRBV30 with TRBJ2-3; 9 nucleotides match TRBD1. Trimming removed 7 bases from V and 2 bases from J; junction bases left unmatched: 13. The CDR3 contains 16 residues. CDR1 GTSNPN and CDR2 SVGIG come from the germline V gene (reference sequence). The CDR3 DNA reads TGTGCCTACACACTAAGGGACAGGGATCTCACAGATACGCAGTATTTT. Its translation: CAYTLRDRDLTDTQYF.

The rearrangement uses TRBV6-4 and TRBJ2-1; TRBD2 agrees at 10 bases. The CDR3 loop spans 16 amino acids. With 3 bases clipped from V and 7 bases from J, the junction kept 9 bases outside the gene matches. Germline CDR1 and CDR2: MRHNA and SNTAGT. CDR3 amino acids: CASSELAGSGGNEQFF. The CDR3 DNA reads as TGTGCCAGCAGTGAACTAGCGGGATCCGGGGGAAATGAGCAGTTCTTC.

The V gene is TRBV28, the J gene TRBJ1-1; a weak D match, TRBD1 (6 bases). This CDR3 comprises 14 residues. Germline CDR1 is MDHEN and CDR2 is SYDVKM. The V end was cut by 10 bases, the J end by 1 base, with 16 bases between. Here the CDR3 reads CATLTGGWNTEAFF. The DNA of the CDR3 is TGTGCCACTTTAACTGGGGGCTGGAACACTGAAGCTTTCTTT.

This clonotype has only a few counts. The chain recombines TRBV27 with TRBJ2-7, with TRBD2 identical over 8 bases. Germline V gene lookup returns CDR1 MNHEY and CDR2 SMNVEV (reference sequence). The CDR3 spans 16 residues. Losses at the gene ends were 3 bases for V and 0 bases for J; bases not matched to a gene: 7. The CDR3 region is CASSFVSGVSSYEQYF. CDR3 in DNA: TGTGCCAGCAGTTTCGTTAGCGGGGTAAGCTCCTACGAGCAGTACTTC.